This T cell receptor beta chain appears in the sequencing data of a study of cytomegalovirus exposure and HLA in healthy donors. This clone was detected only once. Other DNA variants within this sample encode the same CDR3. Profiling relied on immunoSEQ multiplex PCR, and the TCRdb table lists in-frame clones only, not all of them. The table lists around 160,000 clones, 88% of them singletons. Germline V gene sequence: CDR1 LNHDA, CDR2 SQIVND (reference sequence). The CDR3 length is 15 residues. Germline trimming cut 3 bases from V and 4 bases from J; bases unmatched to any gene: 5. This sequence joins TRBV19 and TRBJ2-1; 8 bases are shared with TRBD2. What was sequenced was PBMCs. The TCR comes from a man younger than 30 in good health and CMV-seronegative. Here the CDR3 reads CASSILAGTYNEQFF. In DNA, the CDR3 is TGTGCCAGTAGTATCTTAGCGGGGACTTACAATGAGCAGTTCTTC.